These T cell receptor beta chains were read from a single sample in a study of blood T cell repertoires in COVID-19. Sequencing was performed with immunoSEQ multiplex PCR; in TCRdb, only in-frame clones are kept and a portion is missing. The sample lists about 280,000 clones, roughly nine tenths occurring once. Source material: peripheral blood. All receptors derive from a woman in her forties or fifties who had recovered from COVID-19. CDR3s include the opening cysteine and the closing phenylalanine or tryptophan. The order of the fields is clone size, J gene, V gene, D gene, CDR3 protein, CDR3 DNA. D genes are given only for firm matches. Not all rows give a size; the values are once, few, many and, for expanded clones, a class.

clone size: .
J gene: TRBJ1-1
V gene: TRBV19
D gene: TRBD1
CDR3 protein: CASSMARGLTEAFF
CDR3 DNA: TGTGCCAGTAGTATGGCCAGGGGGCTCACTGAAGCTTTCTTT

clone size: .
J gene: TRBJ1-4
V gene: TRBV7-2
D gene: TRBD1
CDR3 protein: CASSLARGRANEKLFF
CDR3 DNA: TGTGCCAGCAGCTTAGCCAGGGGGCGTGCTAATGAAAAACTGTTTTTT

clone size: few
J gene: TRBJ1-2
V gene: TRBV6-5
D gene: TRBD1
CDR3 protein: CASSYSGGWGYTF
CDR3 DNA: TGTGCCAGCAGTTACTCAGGGGGCTGGGGCTACACCTTC

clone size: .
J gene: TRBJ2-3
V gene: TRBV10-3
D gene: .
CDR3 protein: CAISGTRTSPSVMGTDTQYF
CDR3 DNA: TGTGCCATCAGTGGTACGAGGACAAGTCCTAGTGTGATGGGCACAGATACGCAGTATTTT

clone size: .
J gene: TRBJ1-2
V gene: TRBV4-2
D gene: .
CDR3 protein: CASSQDVNRFYGYTF
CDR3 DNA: TGTGCCAGCAGCCAAGATGTAAACAGGTTTTATGGCTACACCTTC

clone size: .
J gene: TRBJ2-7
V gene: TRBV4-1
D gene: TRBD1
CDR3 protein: CASSQEGGLGEQYF
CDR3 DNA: TGCGCCAGCAGCCAGGAAGGGGGCCTGGGCGAGCAGTACTTC

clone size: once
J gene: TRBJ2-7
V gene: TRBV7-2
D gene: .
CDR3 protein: CASSLVGGTLSYEQYF
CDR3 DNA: TGTGCCAGCAGCTTAGTTGGGGGGACCCTCTCCTACGAGCAGTACTTC

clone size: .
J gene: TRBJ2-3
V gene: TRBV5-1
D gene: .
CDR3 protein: CASSLVGSSDTQYF
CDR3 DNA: TGCGCCAGCAGCTTGGTCGGGAGCTCAGATACGCAGTATTTT

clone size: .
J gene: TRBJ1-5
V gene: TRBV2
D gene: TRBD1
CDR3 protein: CASSAPGQGGYQPQHF
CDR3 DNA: TGTGCCAGCAGTGCCCCGGGACAGGGGGGGTATCAGCCCCAGCATTTT

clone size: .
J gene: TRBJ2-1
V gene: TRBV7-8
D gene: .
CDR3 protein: CASSSRGSGFGNEQFF
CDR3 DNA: TGTGCCAGCAGCTCCAGGGGATCAGGGTTCGGTAATGAGCAGTTCTTC

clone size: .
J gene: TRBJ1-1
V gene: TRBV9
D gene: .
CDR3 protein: CASSVGSLMNTEAFF
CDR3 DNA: TGTGCCAGCAGCGTGGGCAGTCTCATGAACACTGAAGCTTTCTTT

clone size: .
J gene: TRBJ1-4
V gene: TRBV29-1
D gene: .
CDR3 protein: CSVAPGGEKLFF
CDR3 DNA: TGCAGCGTTGCCCCGGGGGGAGAAAAACTGTTTTTT

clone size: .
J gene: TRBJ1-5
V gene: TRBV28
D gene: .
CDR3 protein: CASRTRGGQPQHF
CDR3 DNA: TGTGCCAGCAGGACGCGAGGGGGTCAGCCCCAGCATTTT

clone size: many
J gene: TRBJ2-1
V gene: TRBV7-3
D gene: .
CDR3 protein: CASSLVVGGGSNEQFF
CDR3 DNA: TGTGCCAGCAGCTTAGTAGTTGGCGGAGGGAGCAATGAGCAGTTCTTC

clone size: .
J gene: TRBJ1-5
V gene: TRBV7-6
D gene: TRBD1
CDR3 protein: CASSLAGQSNQPQHF
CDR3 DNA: TGTGCCAGCAGCTTAGCGGGACAGAGCAATCAGCCCCAGCATTTT

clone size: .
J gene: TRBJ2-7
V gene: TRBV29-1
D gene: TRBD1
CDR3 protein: CSAVGTGSSYEQYF
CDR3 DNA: TGCAGCGCCGTTGGGACAGGCTCTTCCTACGAGCAGTACTTC

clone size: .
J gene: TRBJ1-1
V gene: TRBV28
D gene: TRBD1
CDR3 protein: CASRPHTGGSKNTEAFF
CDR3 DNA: TGTGCCAGCAGACCACATACAGGGGGTTCGAAGAACACTGAAGCTTTCTTT

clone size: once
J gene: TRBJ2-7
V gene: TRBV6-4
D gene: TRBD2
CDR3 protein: CASSPEGTSGYEQYF
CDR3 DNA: TGTGCCAGCAGTCCCGAGGGGACTAGCGGCTACGAGCAGTACTTC

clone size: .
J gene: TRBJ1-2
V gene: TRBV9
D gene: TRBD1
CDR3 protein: CASSPQDRWVYGYTF
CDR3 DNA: TGTGCCAGCAGCCCCCAGGACAGGTGGGTCTATGGCTACACCTTC

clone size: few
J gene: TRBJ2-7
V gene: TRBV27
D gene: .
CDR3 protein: CASSPGQGRRYEQYF
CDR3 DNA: TGTGCCAGCAGCCCTGGCCAGGGGCGGAGGTACGAGCAGTACTTC

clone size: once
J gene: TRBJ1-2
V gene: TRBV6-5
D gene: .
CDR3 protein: CASSYDTGANYGYTF
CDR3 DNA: TGTGCCAGCAGTTACGACACAGGAGCTAACTATGGCTACACCTTC

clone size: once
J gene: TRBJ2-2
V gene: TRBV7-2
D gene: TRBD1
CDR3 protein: CASSRDSSGSGELFF
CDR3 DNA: TGTGCCAGCAGTCGGGACAGCTCGGGGTCCGGGGAGCTGTTTTTT

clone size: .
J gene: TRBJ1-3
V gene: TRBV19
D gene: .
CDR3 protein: CASSTTGGNTIYF
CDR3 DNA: TGTGCCAGTAGTACCACAGGGGGAAACACCATATATTTT

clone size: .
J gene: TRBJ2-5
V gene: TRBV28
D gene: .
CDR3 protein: CASNTSRGKTQYF
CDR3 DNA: TGTGCCAGCAATACTTCGAGGGGGAAGACCCAGTACTTC

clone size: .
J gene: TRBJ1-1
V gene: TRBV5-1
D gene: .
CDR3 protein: CASSRNHRGSNTEAFF
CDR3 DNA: TGCGCCAGCAGTCGAAACCATCGGGGTTCGAACACTGAAGCTTTCTTT

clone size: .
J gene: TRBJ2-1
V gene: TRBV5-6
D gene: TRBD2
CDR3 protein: CASSERWTSGRSSYNEQFF
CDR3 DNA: TGTGCCAGCAGCGAGCGTTGGACTAGCGGGAGAAGCTCCTACAATGAGCAGTTCTTC

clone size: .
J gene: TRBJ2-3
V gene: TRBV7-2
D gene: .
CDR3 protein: CASSLSGTDTQYF
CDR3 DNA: TGTGCCAGCAGCTTATCCGGCACAGATACGCAGTATTTT

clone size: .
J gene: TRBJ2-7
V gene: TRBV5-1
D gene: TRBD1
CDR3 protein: CASSLGGQGEYYEQYF
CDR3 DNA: TGCGCCAGCAGCTTGGGGGGACAGGGAGAATACTACGAGCAGTACTTC

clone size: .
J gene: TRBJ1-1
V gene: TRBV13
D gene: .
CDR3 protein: CASSPSGDLGVYTEAFF
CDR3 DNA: TGTGCCAGCAGCCCTTCAGGGGATTTGGGAGTGTACACTGAAGCTTTCTTT

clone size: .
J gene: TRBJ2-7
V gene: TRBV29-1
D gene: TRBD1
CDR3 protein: CSVRGTGGYEQYF
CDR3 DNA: TGCAGCGTCCGAGGTACAGGGGGCTACGAGCAGTACTTC

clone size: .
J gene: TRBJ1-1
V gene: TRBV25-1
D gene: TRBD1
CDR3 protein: CASSLQGANTEAFF
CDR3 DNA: TGTGCCAGCAGTCTACAGGGGGCGAACACTGAAGCTTTCTTT

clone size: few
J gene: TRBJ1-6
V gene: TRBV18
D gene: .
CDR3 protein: CASSPRGKEPNSPLHF
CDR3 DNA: TGTGCCAGCTCACCTAGAGGGAAAGAGCCTAATTCACCCCTCCACTTT

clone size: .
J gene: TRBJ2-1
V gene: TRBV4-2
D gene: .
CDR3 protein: CASSHLLDGLGSNEQFF
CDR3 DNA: TGTGCCAGCAGCCATTTATTGGACGGACTCGGTAGCAATGAGCAGTTCTTC

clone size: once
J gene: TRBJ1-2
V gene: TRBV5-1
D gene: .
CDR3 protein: CASSSQGLEGYTF
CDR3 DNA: TGCGCCAGCAGCTCTCAGGGTTTGGAAGGCTACACCTTC

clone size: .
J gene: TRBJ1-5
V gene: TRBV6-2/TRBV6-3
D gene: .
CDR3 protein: CASSYYSGYRDQPQHF
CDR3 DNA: TGTGCCAGCAGTTATTACTCTGGATACAGGGATCAGCCCCAGCATTTT

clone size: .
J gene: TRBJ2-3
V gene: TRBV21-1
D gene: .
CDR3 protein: CASSNKNHRGRCTDTQYF
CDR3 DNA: TGTGCCAGCAGCAATAAAAACCACAGGGGGAGGTGCACAGATACGCAGTATTTT

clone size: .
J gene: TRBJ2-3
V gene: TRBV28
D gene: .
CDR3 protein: CASGSDTQYF
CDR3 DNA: TGTGCCAGCGGCTCTGATACGCAGTATTTT

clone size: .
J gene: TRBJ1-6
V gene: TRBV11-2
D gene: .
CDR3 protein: CASSLDAGVGSPLHF
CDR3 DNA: TGTGCCAGCAGCTTAGACGCAGGGGTTGGTTCACCCCTCCACTTT

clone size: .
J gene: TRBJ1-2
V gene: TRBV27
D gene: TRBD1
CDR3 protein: CASSRQGARVAGYTF
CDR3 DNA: TGTGCCAGCAGTCGACAGGGCGCTAGGGTTGCTGGCTACACCTTC

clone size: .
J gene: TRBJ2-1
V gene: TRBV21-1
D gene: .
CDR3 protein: CASSKEGTSGSPHPEQFF
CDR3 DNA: TGTGCCAGCAGCAAAGAGGGGACTAGCGGGAGCCCCCACCCTGAGCAGTTCTTC

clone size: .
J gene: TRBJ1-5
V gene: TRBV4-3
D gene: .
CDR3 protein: CASSQDGGPRQPQHF
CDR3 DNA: TGCGCCAGCAGCCAAGACGGGGGGCCTCGTCAGCCCCAGCATTTT

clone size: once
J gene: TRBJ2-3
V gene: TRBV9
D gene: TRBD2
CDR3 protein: CASSPSSGRAADTQYF
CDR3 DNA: TGTGCCAGCAGCCCCTCTAGCGGGAGGGCCGCCGATACGCAGTATTTT

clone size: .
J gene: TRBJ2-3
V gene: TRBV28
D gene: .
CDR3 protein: CAILGVGRTDTQYF
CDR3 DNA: TGTGCCATCCTTGGGGTGGGGCGCACAGATACGCAGTATTTT

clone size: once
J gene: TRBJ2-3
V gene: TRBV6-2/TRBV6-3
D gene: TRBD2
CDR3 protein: CASSYGLAGGPDTQYF
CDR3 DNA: TGTGCCAGCAGTTACGGACTAGCGGGAGGGCCAGATACGCAGTATTTT

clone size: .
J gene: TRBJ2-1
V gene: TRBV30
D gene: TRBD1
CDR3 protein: CAWRRMTGYMWQFF
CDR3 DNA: TGTGCCTGGAGGCGTATGACAGGGTACATGTGGCAGTTCTTC

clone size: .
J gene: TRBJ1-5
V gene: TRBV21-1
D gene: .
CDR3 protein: CASSPKGQPDQPQHF
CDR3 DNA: TGTGCCAGCAGCCCAAAGGGACAACCAGATCAGCCCCAGCATTTT

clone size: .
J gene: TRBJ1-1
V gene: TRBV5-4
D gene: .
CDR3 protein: CASSLGQPNTEAFF
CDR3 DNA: TGTGCCAGCAGTCTCGGACAGCCGAACACTGAAGCTTTCTTT

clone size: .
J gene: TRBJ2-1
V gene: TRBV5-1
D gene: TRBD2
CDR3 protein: CASSPGLAGSNEQFF
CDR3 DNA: TGCGCCAGCAGCCCGGGACTAGCGGGGTCCAATGAGCAGTTCTTC

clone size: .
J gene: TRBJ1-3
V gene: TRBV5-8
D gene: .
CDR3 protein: CASSRSGDPGNTIYF
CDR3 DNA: TGTGCCAGCAGCCGATCCGGGGATCCTGGAAACACCATATATTTT

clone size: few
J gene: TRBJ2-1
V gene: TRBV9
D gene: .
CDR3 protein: CASSVGVYHSEQFF
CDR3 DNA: TGTGCCAGCAGCGTAGGGGTTTACCACAGTGAGCAGTTCTTC

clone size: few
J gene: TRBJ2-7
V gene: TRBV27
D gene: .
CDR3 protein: CASSSSEQYF
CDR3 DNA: TGTGCCAGCAGTTCCAGCGAGCAGTACTTC

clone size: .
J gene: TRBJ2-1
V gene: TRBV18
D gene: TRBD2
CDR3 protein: CASSWGASGRNEQFF
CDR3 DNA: TGTGCCAGCTCATGGGGGGCTAGCGGGAGAAATGAGCAGTTCTTC

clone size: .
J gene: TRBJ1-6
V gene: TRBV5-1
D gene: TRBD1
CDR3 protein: CASSARDRGNSPLHF
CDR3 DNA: TGCGCCAGCAGCGCCCGGGACAGGGGAAATTCACCCCTCCACTTT

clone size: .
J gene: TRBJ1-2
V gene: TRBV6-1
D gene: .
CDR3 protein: CASSERGRVDGYTF
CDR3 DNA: TGTGCCAGCAGTGAAAGGGGAAGGGTCGATGGCTACACCTTC

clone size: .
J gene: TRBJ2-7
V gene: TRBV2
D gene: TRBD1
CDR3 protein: CASRDRGAYEQYF
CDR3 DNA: TGTGCCAGCAGGGACAGGGGAGCCTACGAGCAGTACTTC

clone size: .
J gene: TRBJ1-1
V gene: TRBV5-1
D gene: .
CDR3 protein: CASSLGTGRRMNTEAFF
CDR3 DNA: TGCGCCAGCAGCTTAGGAACAGGGAGAAGAATGAACACTGAAGCTTTCTTT

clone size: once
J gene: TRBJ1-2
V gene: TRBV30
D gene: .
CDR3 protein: CAWSVGQNYGYTF
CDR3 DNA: TGTGCCTGGAGTGTGGGCCAGAACTATGGCTACACCTTC

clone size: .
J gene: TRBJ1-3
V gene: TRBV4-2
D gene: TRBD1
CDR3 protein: CASSQYLPGQGTPKQPGNTIYF
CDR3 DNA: TGTGCCAGCAGCCAATATTTACCGGGACAGGGGACGCCAAAGCAGCCTGGAAACACCATATATTTT

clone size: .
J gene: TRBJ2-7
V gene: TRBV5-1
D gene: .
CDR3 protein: CASSPTEGEQYF
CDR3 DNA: TGCGCCAGCAGCCCAACCGAGGGCGAGCAGTACTTC

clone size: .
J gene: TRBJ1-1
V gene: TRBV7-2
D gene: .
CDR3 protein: CASSLVTEAFF
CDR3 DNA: TGTGCCAGCAGCTTAGTAACTGAAGCTTTCTTT